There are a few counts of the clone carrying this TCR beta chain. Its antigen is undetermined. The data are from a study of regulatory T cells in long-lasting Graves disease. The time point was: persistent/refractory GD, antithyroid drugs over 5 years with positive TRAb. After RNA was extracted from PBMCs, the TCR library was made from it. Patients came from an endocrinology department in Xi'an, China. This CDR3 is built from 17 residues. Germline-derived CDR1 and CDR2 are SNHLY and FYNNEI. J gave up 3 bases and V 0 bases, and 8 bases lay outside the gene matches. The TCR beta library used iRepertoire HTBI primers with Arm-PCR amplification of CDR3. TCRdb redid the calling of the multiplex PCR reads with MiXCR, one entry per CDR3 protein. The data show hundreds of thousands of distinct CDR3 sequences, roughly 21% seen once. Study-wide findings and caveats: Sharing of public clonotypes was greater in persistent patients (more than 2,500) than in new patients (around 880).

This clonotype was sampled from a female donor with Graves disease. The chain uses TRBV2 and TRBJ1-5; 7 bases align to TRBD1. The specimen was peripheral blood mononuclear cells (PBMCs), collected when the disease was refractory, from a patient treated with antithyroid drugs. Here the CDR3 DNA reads TGTGCCAGCAGTGAAGCGGGTACAGGGGTCCCCAATCAGCCCCAGCATTTT. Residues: CASSEAGTGVPNQPQHF.